This T cell receptor beta chain was sequenced during a study of T cells in tumors after PD-1 blockade. At the level of the study: Some patients also took daily vismodegib 150 mg during anti-PD-1 treatment.

Sequencing was performed with immunoSEQ multiplex PCR; in TCRdb, only in-frame clones are kept and a portion is missing. This sample has about 25,000 clones, with about 84% found just once. Genomic DNA template from tumor biopsies or peripheral blood, about 600 ng to 6,004 ng input. The V segment lost 4 bases and the J segment 8 bases; nucleotides outside the gene matches: 14. CDR3 size: 16 residues. Looked up from germline, CDR1 is SGHDT and CDR2 is YYEEEE. J is TRBJ2-1 and V is TRBV5-6; 8 bases agree with TRBD2. This clonotype was sampled from a human donor with basal cell carcinoma. The specimen comprised PBMCs, sampled after anti-PD-1 treatment. The CDR3 loop reads CASSEPNGGDWYEQFF. Written as DNA, the CDR3 is TGTGCCAGCAGCGAGCCCAACGGGGGGGACTGGTATGAGCAGTTCTTC.